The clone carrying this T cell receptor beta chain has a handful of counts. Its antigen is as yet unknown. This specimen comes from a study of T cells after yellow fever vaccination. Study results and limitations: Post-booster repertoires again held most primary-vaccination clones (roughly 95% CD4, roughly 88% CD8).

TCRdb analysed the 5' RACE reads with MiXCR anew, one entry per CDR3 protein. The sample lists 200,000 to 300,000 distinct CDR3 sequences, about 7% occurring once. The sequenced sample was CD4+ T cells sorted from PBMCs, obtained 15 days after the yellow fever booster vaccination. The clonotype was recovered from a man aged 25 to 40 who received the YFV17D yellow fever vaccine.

Written as DNA, the CDR3 is TGTGCCACCAGCCCCCAGGGTGAATACCAGTTCTTC. Residues: CATSPQGEYQFF. The V gene is TRBV15, the J gene TRBJ2-1, with D perhaps matching TRBD1 (5 bases). CDR3 length: 12 amino acids. V was shortened by 5 bases and J by 13 bases, with 15 bases between the two germline ends. Germline-derived CDR1 and CDR2 are LNHNV and YYDKDF (reference sequence).